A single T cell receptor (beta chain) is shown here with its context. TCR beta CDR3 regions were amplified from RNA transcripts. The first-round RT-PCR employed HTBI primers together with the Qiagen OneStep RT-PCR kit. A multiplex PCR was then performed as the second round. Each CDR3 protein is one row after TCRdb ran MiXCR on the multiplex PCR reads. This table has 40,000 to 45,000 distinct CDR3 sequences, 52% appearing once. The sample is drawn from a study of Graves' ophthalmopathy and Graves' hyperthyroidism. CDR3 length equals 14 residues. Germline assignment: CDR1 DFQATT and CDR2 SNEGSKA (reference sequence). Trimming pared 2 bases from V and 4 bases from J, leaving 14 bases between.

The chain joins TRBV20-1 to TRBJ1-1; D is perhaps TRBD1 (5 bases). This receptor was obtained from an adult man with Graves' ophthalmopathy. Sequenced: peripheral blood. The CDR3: CSARPWPGSTEAFF. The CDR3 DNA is TGCAGTGCTAGACCTTGGCCAGGGAGCACTGAAGCTTTCTTT.